The T cell receptor (beta chain) described here comes from a study of cytomegalovirus exposure and HLA in healthy donors. In the study overall: The 666 first-cohort repertoires shared a platform with the approximately 120 validation repertoires, as reported in a later analysis. Study outcomes and limitations: Altogether, around 160 TCR beta chains were recorded as cytomegalovirus-associated. Reports showed the classifier diagnosing cytomegalovirus status with high specificity and sensitivity.

Some clones are missing from TCRdb's copy, which holds only in-frame ones; the method was immunoSEQ multiplex PCR. The data hold 120,000 or so clones, with about 89% observed a single time. With regard to this clone: Its antigen remains unknown.

The donors were part of the validation cohort, which consisted of more than 90 subjects and was separate from the first cohort of 666 subjects. The TCR was taken from a woman aged 18-35 years in good health and CMV-seronegative. Sequenced input: PBMCs.

CDR3 region: CASNRQGSRGTDTQYF. The CDR3 bases are TGTGCCAGCAATCGACAGGGCTCTAGGGGCACAGATACGCAGTATTTT. This sequence joins TRBV27 and TRBJ2-3, with TRBD1 matching 7 bases. V lost 7 bases to trimming and J lost 1 base; unmatched junction nucleotides: 11. This CDR3 has 16 residues. Germline-derived CDR1 and CDR2 are MNHEY and SMNVEV (reference sequence).